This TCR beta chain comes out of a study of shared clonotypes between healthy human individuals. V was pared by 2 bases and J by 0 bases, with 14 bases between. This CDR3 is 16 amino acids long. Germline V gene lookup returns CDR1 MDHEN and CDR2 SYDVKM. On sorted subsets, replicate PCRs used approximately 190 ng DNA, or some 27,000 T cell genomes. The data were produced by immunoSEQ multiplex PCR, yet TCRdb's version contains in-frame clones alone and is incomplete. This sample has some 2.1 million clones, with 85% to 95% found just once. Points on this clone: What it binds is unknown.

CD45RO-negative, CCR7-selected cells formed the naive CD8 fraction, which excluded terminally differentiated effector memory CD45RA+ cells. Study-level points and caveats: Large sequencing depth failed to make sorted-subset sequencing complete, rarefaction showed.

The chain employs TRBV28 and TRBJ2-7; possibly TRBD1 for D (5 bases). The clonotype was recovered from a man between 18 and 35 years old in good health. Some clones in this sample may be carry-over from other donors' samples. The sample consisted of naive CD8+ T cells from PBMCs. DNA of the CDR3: TGTGCCAGCAGTTTACATAGGGGCGTCCTCTCCTACGAGCAGTACTTC. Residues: CASSLHRGVLSYEQYF.